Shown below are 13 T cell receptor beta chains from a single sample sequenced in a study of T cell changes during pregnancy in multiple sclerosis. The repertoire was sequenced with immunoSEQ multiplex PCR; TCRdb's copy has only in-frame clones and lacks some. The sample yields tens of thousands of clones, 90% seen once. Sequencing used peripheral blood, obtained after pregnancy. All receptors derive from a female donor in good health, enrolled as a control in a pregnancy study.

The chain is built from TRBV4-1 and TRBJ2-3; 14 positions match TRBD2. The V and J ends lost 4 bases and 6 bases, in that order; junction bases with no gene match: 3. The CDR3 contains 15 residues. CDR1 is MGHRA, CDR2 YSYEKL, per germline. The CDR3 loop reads CASSRLAGGLDTQYF. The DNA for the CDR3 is TGCGCCAGCAGCCGACTAGCGGGGGGGCTCGATACGCAGTATTTT.

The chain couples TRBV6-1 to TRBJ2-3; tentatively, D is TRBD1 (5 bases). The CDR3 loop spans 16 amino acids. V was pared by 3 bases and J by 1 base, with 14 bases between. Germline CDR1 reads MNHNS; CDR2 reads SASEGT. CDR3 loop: CASSDPWGGGTDTQYF. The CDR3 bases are TGTGCCAGCAGTGACCCCTGGGGCGGAGGCACAGATACGCAGTATTTT.

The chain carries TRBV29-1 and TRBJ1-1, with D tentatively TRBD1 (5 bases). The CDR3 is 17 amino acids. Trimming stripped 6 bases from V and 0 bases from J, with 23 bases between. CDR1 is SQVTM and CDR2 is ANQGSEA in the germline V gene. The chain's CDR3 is CSVFGGGTLSLNTEAFF. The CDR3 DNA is TGCAGCGTCTTCGGGGGTGGGACTCTATCCCTGAACACTGAAGCTTTCTTT.

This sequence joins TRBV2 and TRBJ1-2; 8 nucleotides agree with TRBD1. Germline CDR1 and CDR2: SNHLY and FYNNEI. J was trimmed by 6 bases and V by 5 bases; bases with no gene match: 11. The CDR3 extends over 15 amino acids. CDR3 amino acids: CASSLIGQGINGYTF. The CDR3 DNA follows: TGTGCCAGCAGTCTCATTGGACAGGGTATTAATGGCTACACCTTC.

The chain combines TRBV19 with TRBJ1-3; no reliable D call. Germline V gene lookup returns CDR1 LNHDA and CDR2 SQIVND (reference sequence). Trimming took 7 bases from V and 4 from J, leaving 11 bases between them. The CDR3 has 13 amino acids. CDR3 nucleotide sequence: TGTGCCAGTAACGAGGACTCAGGAAACACCATATATTTT. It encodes CASNEDSGNTIYF.

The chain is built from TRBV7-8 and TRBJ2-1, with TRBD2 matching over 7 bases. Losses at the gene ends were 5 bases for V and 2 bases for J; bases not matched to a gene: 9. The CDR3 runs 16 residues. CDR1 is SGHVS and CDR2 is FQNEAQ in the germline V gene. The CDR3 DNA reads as TGTGCCAGCAGCCCCGGGGCGGGAGTGGCCTACAATGAGCAGTTCTTC. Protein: CASSPGAGVAYNEQFF. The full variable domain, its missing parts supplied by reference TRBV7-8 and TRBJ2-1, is GAGVSQSPRYKVAKRGQDVALRCDPISGHVSLFWYQQALGQGPEFLTYFQNEAQLDKSGLPSDRFFAERPEGSVSTLKIQRTQQEDSAVYLCASSPGAGVAYNEQFFGPGTRLTVL.

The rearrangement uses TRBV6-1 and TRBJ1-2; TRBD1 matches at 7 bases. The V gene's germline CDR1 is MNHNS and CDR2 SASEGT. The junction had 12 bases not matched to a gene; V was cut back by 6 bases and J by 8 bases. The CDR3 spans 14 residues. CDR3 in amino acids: CASSPSGTVSGYTF. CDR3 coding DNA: TGTGCCAGCAGCCCTTCCGGGACAGTCTCCGGCTACACCTTC.

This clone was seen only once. The CDR3 DNA follows: TGCGCCAGCAGCCAAGATCCCAGGGGGACTGAAGCTTTCTTT. Translation: CASSQDPRGTEAFF. The gene calls are TRBV4-3 and TRBJ1-1; 7 bases are shared with TRBD1. V lost 0 bases and J lost 5; bases outside the gene matches: 3. The CDR3 spans 14 residues. Germline V gene sequence: CDR1 LGHNA, CDR2 YSLEER.

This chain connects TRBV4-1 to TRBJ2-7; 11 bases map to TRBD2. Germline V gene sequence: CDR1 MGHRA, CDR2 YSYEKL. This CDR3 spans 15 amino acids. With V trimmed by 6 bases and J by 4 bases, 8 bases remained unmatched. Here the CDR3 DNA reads TGCGCCAGCAGGCCCACTAGCGGGAGTAGGTACGAGCAGTACTTC. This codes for CASRPTSGSRYEQYF.

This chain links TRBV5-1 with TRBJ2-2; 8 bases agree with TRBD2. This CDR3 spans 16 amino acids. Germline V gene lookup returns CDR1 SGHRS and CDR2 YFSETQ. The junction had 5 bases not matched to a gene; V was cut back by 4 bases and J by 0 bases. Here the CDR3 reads CASSPRTSSNTGELFF. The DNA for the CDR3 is TGCGCCAGCAGCCCGAGGACTAGCTCGAACACCGGGGAGCTGTTTTTT.

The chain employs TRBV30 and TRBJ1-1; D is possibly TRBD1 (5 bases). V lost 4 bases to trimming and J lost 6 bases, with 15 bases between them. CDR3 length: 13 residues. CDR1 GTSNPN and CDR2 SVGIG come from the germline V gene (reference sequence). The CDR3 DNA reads TGTGCCTGGAAGGGGCCGGCGCGATCTGAAGCTTTCTTT. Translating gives CAWKGPARSEAFF.

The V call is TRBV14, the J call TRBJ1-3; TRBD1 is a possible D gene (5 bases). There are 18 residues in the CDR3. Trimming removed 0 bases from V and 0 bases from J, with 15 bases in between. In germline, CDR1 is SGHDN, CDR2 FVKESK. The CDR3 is CASSQDKGGASSGNTIYF. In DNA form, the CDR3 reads TGTGCCAGCAGCCAAGATAAGGGAGGGGCGAGCTCTGGAAACACCATATATTTT.

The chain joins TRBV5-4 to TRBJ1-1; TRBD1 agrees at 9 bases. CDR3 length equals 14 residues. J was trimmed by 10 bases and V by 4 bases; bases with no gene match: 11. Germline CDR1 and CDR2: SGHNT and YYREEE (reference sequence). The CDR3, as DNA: TGTGCCAGCAGCCGGACAGGGGACTTGATTGGAGCTTTCTTT. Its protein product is CASSRTGDLIGAFF.